This T cell receptor (beta chain) was identified in a study of T cell responses to AZD1222 COVID-19 vaccine. Study summary: Samples with a second dose at about 4 or about 12 weeks were pooled together.

Germline V gene sequence: CDR1 MNHEY, CDR2 SMNVEV (reference sequence). The CDR3 length is 15 residues. V dropped 1 base and J dropped 8 bases, with 12 bases sitting between them. There are a few counts of this clone. Its target is unknown. Overall study findings and caveats: In a largely white British group with more females than males, clonal diversity was possibly underestimated. Unmutated regions of variants are reportedly targeted by nearly half of spike-specific TCRs. Only a handful of AZD1222 recipients, five to seven in all, had baseline seropositivity.

Sequenced by immunoSEQ multiplex PCR; TCRdb stores in-frame clones only, minus some. The sample lists 100,000 to 150,000 clones, about 87% occurring once. This receptor was obtained from an adult in good health. The specimen comprised peripheral blood, sampled on day 0 of AZD1222 vaccination. The rearrangement joins TRBV27 to TRBJ1-6; D remains ambiguous. In nucleotides, the CDR3 is TGTGCCAGCAGTTTATACGGTCCCCGTGATTCACCCCTCCACTTT. Translation gives CASSLYGPRDSPLHF.